Detailed here is one T cell receptor beta chain. This sample is part of a study of identical twins. CDR1 is SGHRS, CDR2 YFSETQ, per germline. Trimming took 0 bases from V and 6 from J, leaving 12 bases between them. The CDR3 length is 14 residues. TCRdb reprocessed the 5' RACE reads via MiXCR and lists one record per CDR3 protein. In the table there are 450,000 or so distinct CDR3 sequences, around 24% of which are singletons. These data were also reused for a study on T cells expressing NK-cell markers.

This TCR was sampled from a woman aged 18-29 years in good health. Sequenced sample: CD4+ T cells sorted from blood. The gene calls are TRBV5-1 and TRBJ1-2; D unclear. In nucleotides, the CDR3 is TGCGCCAGCAGCTTGGACGGCGGCCCAGATGGCTACACCTTC. Its protein is CASSLDGGPDGYTF.